A selection of T cell receptor beta chains follows, all from one sample in a study of beta chain features in type 1 diabetes. Sequencing used immunoSEQ multiplex PCR; TCRdb keeps in-frame clones, though not all of them. The top ten hold around 0.5% of the sample, which has 150,000 to 190,000 clones, 9% to 12% seen once. The source material was central memory CD4+ T cells from blood. These receptors were obtained from a young man with type 1 diabetes. Each CDR3 is given with its conserved first and last residue. Fields, in order: CDR3 protein, CDR3 DNA, D gene, J gene, clone size, V gene. A D gene is named only where the DNA matches it firmly. Expanded clones get a size class; other rows say once, few or many, or leave the size out.

CDR3 protein: CASSLVTSGSYEQYF
CDR3 DNA: TGTGCCAGCAGCTTAGTTACTAGCGGGAGCTACGAGCAGTACTTC
D gene: TRBD2
J gene: TRBJ2-7
clone size: many
V gene: TRBV7-8

CDR3 protein: CASSSGAPTDTQYF
CDR3 DNA: TGTGCCAGCAGTTCAGGGGCGCCCACAGATACGCAGTATTTT
D gene: -
J gene: TRBJ2-3
clone size: -
V gene: TRBV28

CDR3 protein: CASSLGSGSYNEQFF
CDR3 DNA: TGTGCCAGCAGCTTAGGTAGCGGATCCTACAATGAGCAGTTCTTC
D gene: -
J gene: TRBJ2-1
clone size: few
V gene: TRBV7-9

CDR3 protein: CASSQGVLHNEQFF
CDR3 DNA: TGTGCCAGCTCACAGGGAGTCTTACACAATGAGCAGTTCTTC
D gene: -
J gene: TRBJ2-1
clone size: few
V gene: TRBV18

CDR3 protein: CASGGQGGDEQYF
CDR3 DNA: TGCGCCAGCGGGGGACAGGGAGGCGACGAGCAGTACTTC
D gene: TRBD1
J gene: TRBJ2-7
clone size: few
V gene: TRBV5-1

CDR3 protein: CASSETGVTLYNEQFF
CDR3 DNA: TGCGCCAGCAGCGAAACAGGGGTTACGCTCTACAATGAGCAGTTCTTC
D gene: TRBD1
J gene: TRBJ2-1
clone size: few
V gene: TRBV5-1

CDR3 protein: CASNTARGTNEKLFF
CDR3 DNA: TGTGCCAGCAACACGGCGAGAGGCACTAATGAAAAACTGTTTTTT
D gene: -
J gene: TRBJ1-4
clone size: -
V gene: TRBV5-6

CDR3 protein: CASRGQGGHPEAFF
CDR3 DNA: TGTGCCAGCAGGGGACAGGGGGGCCATCCTGAAGCTTTCTTT
D gene: TRBD1
J gene: TRBJ1-1
clone size: -
V gene: TRBV25-1

CDR3 protein: CASSSGLAGAGELFF
CDR3 DNA: TGTGCCAGCAGCTCGGGACTAGCGGGAGCCGGGGAGCTGTTTTTT
D gene: TRBD2
J gene: TRBJ2-2
clone size: -
V gene: TRBV2

CDR3 protein: CASSSPGSYEQYF
CDR3 DNA: TGTGCCAGCAGCTCCCCGGGCTCCTACGAGCAGTACTTC
D gene: -
J gene: TRBJ2-7
clone size: -
V gene: TRBV7-2

CDR3 protein: CASSSEGLARRNEQFF
CDR3 DNA: TGTGCCAGCAGCTCCGAGGGACTAGCGAGGAGAAATGAGCAGTTCTTC
D gene: TRBD2
J gene: TRBJ2-1
clone size: -
V gene: TRBV7-2

CDR3 protein: CASSLATGGTQYF
CDR3 DNA: TGTGCCAGCAGCTTAGCGACGGGGGGTACGCAGTATTTT
D gene: TRBD2
J gene: TRBJ2-3
clone size: few
V gene: TRBV7-9

CDR3 protein: CASSQGTSGSVWGDTQYF
CDR3 DNA: TGCGCCAGCAGCCAGGGGACTAGCGGGAGTGTTTGGGGAGATACGCAGTATTTT
D gene: TRBD2
J gene: TRBJ2-3
clone size: few
V gene: TRBV4-3

CDR3 protein: CSVRDIAGANYGYTF
CDR3 DNA: TGCAGCGTGAGGGACATTGCGGGAGCTAACTATGGCTACACCTTC
D gene: -
J gene: TRBJ1-2
clone size: few
V gene: TRBV29-1

CDR3 protein: CASSLSREQYF
CDR3 DNA: TGTGCCAGCAGCTTATCGAGGGAGCAGTACTTC
D gene: -
J gene: TRBJ2-7
clone size: few
V gene: TRBV7-9

CDR3 protein: CASSPPGLAGVVQFF
CDR3 DNA: TGTGCCAGCAGTCCTCCGGGACTAGCGGGCGTGGTGCAGTTCTTC
D gene: TRBD2
J gene: TRBJ2-1
clone size: few
V gene: TRBV28

CDR3 protein: CASSRATGVDEQFF
CDR3 DNA: TGCGCCAGCAGCCGCGCAACGGGTGTCGATGAGCAGTTCTTC
D gene: -
J gene: TRBJ2-1
clone size: -
V gene: TRBV4-3

CDR3 protein: CASSFAGGRNTEAFF
CDR3 DNA: TGTGCCAGCAGCTTTGCAGGGGGAAGGAACACTGAAGCTTTCTTT
D gene: TRBD1
J gene: TRBJ1-1
clone size: -
V gene: TRBV5-4

CDR3 protein: CASRSQGSHGDTQYF
CDR3 DNA: TGTGCCAGCAGGTCACAGGGATCCCACGGAGATACGCAGTATTTT
D gene: -
J gene: TRBJ2-3
clone size: few
V gene: TRBV28

CDR3 protein: CASSFWTSEYNEQFF
CDR3 DNA: TGTGCCAGCAGCTTCTGGACTAGTGAGTACAATGAGCAGTTCTTC
D gene: TRBD2
J gene: TRBJ2-1
clone size: -
V gene: TRBV6-6

CDR3 protein: CASSLVSQRPYNEQFF
CDR3 DNA: TGTGCCAGCAGCTTAGTGTCCCAGCGACCCTACAATGAGCAGTTCTTC
D gene: -
J gene: TRBJ2-1
clone size: -
V gene: TRBV7-2

CDR3 protein: CASSLVAGENEQFF
CDR3 DNA: TGCGCCAGCAGCTTGGTAGCGGGGGAGAATGAGCAGTTCTTC
D gene: TRBD2
J gene: TRBJ2-1
clone size: few
V gene: TRBV5-1

CDR3 protein: CASSRGGSQETQYF
CDR3 DNA: TGTGCCAGCAGCCGCGGCGGGTCTCAAGAGACCCAGTACTTC
D gene: -
J gene: TRBJ2-5
clone size: -
V gene: TRBV7-2

CDR3 protein: CASSMSSYEQYF
CDR3 DNA: TGTGCCAGCAGCATGAGCTCCTACGAGCAGTACTTC
D gene: -
J gene: TRBJ2-7
clone size: few
V gene: TRBV4-2

CDR3 protein: CASSPSGDEQYF
CDR3 DNA: TGTGCCAGCTCACCCTCGGGGGACGAGCAGTACTTC
D gene: -
J gene: TRBJ2-7
clone size: few
V gene: TRBV18

CDR3 protein: CASSLDASPSSYNEQFF
CDR3 DNA: TGTGCCAGCAGCTTAGATGCTAGCCCCAGCTCCTACAATGAGCAGTTCTTC
D gene: -
J gene: TRBJ2-1
clone size: -
V gene: TRBV11-2

CDR3 protein: CASSLDTGVTGELFF
CDR3 DNA: TGCGCCAGCAGCTTGGATACAGGGGTAACCGGGGAGCTGTTTTTT
D gene: TRBD1
J gene: TRBJ2-2
clone size: -
V gene: TRBV5-1

CDR3 protein: CASSDTSPGANVLTF
CDR3 DNA: TGTGCCAGCAGTGACACTTCCCCTGGGGCCAACGTCCTGACTTTC
D gene: -
J gene: TRBJ2-6
clone size: -
V gene: TRBV25-1

CDR3 protein: CASRVGGLPYGYTF
CDR3 DNA: TGTGCCAGCAGGGTAGGGGGCCTTCCATATGGCTACACCTTC
D gene: TRBD1
J gene: TRBJ1-2
clone size: -
V gene: TRBV27

CDR3 protein: CASSPSYSQETQYF
CDR3 DNA: TGTGCCAGCAGCCCATCTTACAGCCAAGAGACCCAGTACTTC
D gene: -
J gene: TRBJ2-5
clone size: -
V gene: TRBV11-2

CDR3 protein: CAWGLAGGTDTQYF
CDR3 DNA: TGTGCCTGGGGACTAGCGGGTGGCACAGATACGCAGTATTTT
D gene: TRBD2
J gene: TRBJ2-3
clone size: few
V gene: TRBV30

CDR3 protein: CASSLGQGINYGYTF
CDR3 DNA: TGTGCCAGCAGCTTAGGGCAGGGAATAAACTATGGCTACACCTTC
D gene: -
J gene: TRBJ1-2
clone size: -
V gene: TRBV7-2

CDR3 protein: CSVETGAYYGYTF
CDR3 DNA: TGCAGCGTTGAAACAGGAGCCTACTATGGCTACACCTTC
D gene: -
J gene: TRBJ1-2
clone size: -
V gene: TRBV29-1

CDR3 protein: CASSVSTGSGYEQYF
CDR3 DNA: TGTGCCAGCAGCGTATCGACAGGGTCGGGGTACGAGCAGTACTTC
D gene: TRBD1
J gene: TRBJ2-7
clone size: -
V gene: TRBV9

CDR3 protein: CASSPPIAVYEQYF
CDR3 DNA: TGTGCCAGCAGCCCACCGATAGCGGTCTACGAGCAGTACTTC
D gene: -
J gene: TRBJ2-7
clone size: few
V gene: TRBV16

CDR3 protein: CASSISSSRGRTDTQYF
CDR3 DNA: TGTGCCAGTAGTATCTCCTCGTCCAGGGGACGCACAGATACGCAGTATTTT
D gene: -
J gene: TRBJ2-3
clone size: -
V gene: TRBV19

CDR3 protein: CASSLVEETEAFF
CDR3 DNA: TGCGCCAGCAGCTTGGTTGAGGAGACTGAAGCTTTCTTT
D gene: -
J gene: TRBJ1-1
clone size: few
V gene: TRBV5-1

CDR3 protein: CASSLETDTQYF
CDR3 DNA: TGTGCCAGCAGTCTCGAGACAGATACGCAGTATTTT
D gene: -
J gene: TRBJ2-3
clone size: few
V gene: TRBV7-9

CDR3 protein: CASSRLSSGNTIYF
CDR3 DNA: TGTGCCAGCAGCCGCTTGAGTTCCGGAAACACCATATATTTT
D gene: -
J gene: TRBJ1-3
clone size: -
V gene: TRBV6-6